The entry that follows covers one TCR beta chain sequence. The sample comes from a study of blood T cell repertoires in COVID-19. Study as a whole: Donors in the United States, Italy and Spain gave samples during acute or convalescent COVID-19. T cells, B-cell-depleted T cells, or PBMCs provided the cDNA or gDNA that served as material.

Original methodology: Estimation of nucleated cell counts was performed using reference gene primer amplification. Profiled with immunoSEQ multiplex PCR; TCRdb holds only in-frame clones, not every one. Clone size and the V and J calls come from that table; the DNA yielded D and trimming. Here the sample spans about 230,000 clones, around four fifths being singletons. Trimming took 3 bases from V and 6 from J; bases not matched to a gene: 9. Germline lookup yields CDR1 LGHDT and CDR2 YNNKEL (reference sequence). The CDR3 length is 15 residues. The sequenced sample was peripheral blood. This TCR derives from a woman between 65 and 79 years old with active or convalescent COVID-19. V usage is TRBV3-1 (or the pseudogene TRBV3-2) and J usage is TRBJ2-7; 9 bases are a match to TRBD2. CDR3 coding DNA: TGTGCCAGCAGCCAGGGACTAGCTTCCCAGCCCGAGCAGTACTTC. This encodes CASSQGLASQPEQYF.